In this sample, the clone carrying this T cell receptor beta chain turned up a few times. Its antigen is currently unknown. PCR was performed a second time for about 7 to 12 cycles using a sample-barcoded 5' primer and a J-beta primer mix. Each single sample gave us at least 2.5 million CDR3-containing paired-end reads. A single record per CDR3 protein comes from TCRdb applying MiXCR to the 5' RACE reads. The sample has hundreds of thousands of distinct CDR3 sequences; under 30% are singletons. Per-sample yields of isolated PBMCs were at least 6.5 million. This record comes from a study of blood T cells in healthy people across ages. Overall study results and limits: The unsorted PBMCs prevented any conclusive comparison of naive versus antigen-experienced cells.

Trimming removed 0 bases from V and 3 bases from J, with 16 bases in between. The CDR3 has 17 residues. In germline, CDR1 is LGHNA, CDR2 YSLEER. The sample was also reused in another study, on T cells of mothers and their children. From that paper: Related mother-child pairs shared marginally more repertoire than unrelated pairs, though not significantly.

This sequence joins TRBV4-3 and TRBJ2-3; D possibly uses TRBD1 or TRBD2 (5 bases each). The sequence was obtained from a boy aged 5-17 years in good health. Sequencing input: blood. The DNA of the CDR3 is TGCGCCAGCAGCCAAGATTTCGGGGCTGGCGGGACAGATACGCAGTATTTT. This gives the protein CASSQDFGAGGTDTQYF.